This TCR beta chain was retrieved from a study of blood T cell repertoires in COVID-19. Study information: PBMCs, B-cell-depleted T cells, or T cells were the source of the cDNA or gDNA that made up the material.

The V gene's germline CDR1 is MRHNA and CDR2 SNTAGT. This CDR3 region has 16 residues. Trimming left V 5 bases short and J 0 bases short, with 15 bases between. Assay: immunoSEQ multiplex PCR; the TCRdb copy retains only in-frame clones and omits some. The sample contains around 120,000 clones, 90% of which appear only once. V and J are TRBV6-4 and TRBJ2-3; D may be TRBD2 (6 bases). The sample taken for sequencing was peripheral blood. The clonotype was recovered from a human donor with active COVID-19. The donor label of this sample is uncertain. For the CDR3, the DNA is TGTGCCAGCAGTCCTTGGGGGACTGTAAGCACAGATACGCAGTATTTT. This codes for CASSPWGTVSTDTQYF.